The subject of this entry is one TCR beta chain. The data derive from a study of cytomegalovirus exposure and HLA in healthy donors. Assay: immunoSEQ multiplex PCR; the TCRdb copy retains only in-frame clones and omits some. Found here are roughly 120,000 clones, approximately 90% of them singletons; the top ten hold roughly 4.4%. Sequencing was done on a sample of PBMCs. The sequence came from a man aged 18 to 30 in good health and CMV-seropositive.

The CDR3 DNA follows: TGTGCCATCAGCGGACAGGGGAGGGACACTGAAGCTTTCTTT. Translation: CAISGQGRDTEAFF. The chain has TRBV10-3 and TRBJ1-1; 9 bases agree with TRBD1. The CDR3 loop spans 14 amino acids. Unmatched junction bases numbered 5, after V lost 6 bases and J lost 3 bases. Germline V lookup: CDR1 ENHRY, CDR2 SYGVKD.